The 8 T cell receptor beta chains presented below share a single source sample, sequenced in a study of T-cell reconstitution after alpha-beta-depleted transplantation in children. Preparation of the TCRbeta library involved a method that used unique molecular identifiers. Using its own MiXCR run on the PCR reads, TCRdb lists one record per CDR3 protein. In the table there are 800,000 to 1,000,000 distinct CDR3 sequences, 25% to 35% of which are singletons. Sequencing was performed on PBMCs, mostly from graft donor cells, taken 360 days after TCRalphabeta/CD19-depleted stem cell transplant. All receptors derive from a boy under three years old who had a stem cell transplant for SCID, so the T cells may come from the graft donor.

Only a few counts were recorded for this clonotype. The gene calls are TRBV12-3 or TRBV12-4 and TRBJ2-1, with D perhaps TRBD2 (6 bases). The V gene lost 7 bases and the J gene lost 5 bases, with 18 bases spanning the gap. The CDR3 totals 15 residues. The CDR3 here is CASTPFPTRDNEQFF. The CDR3, as DNA: TGTGCCAGCACCCCATTTCCGACTAGAGACAATGAGCAGTTCTTC.

The chain is built from TRBV20-1 and TRBJ2-1, with 12 bases matching TRBD2. The germline CDR1 and CDR2 sequences are DFQATT and SNEGSKA (reference sequence). The CDR3 covers 16 residues. The V segment lost 4 bases and the J segment 7 bases; nucleotides outside the gene matches: 11. CDR3 sequence (DNA): TGCAGTGCTATTTCCCCTAGCGGGGGGGCCTGGAATGAGCAGTTCTTC. Protein product: CSAISPSGGAWNEQFF.

The chain joins TRBV6-1 to TRBJ2-5; tentatively, D is TRBD1 (6 bases). With 7 bases removed from V and 1 base from J, the gap between germline ends came to 16 bases. CDR1 and CDR2 (germline): MNHNS, SASEGT. This CDR3 is 15 amino acids long. The CDR3 loop is CASNQQGYVQETQYF. In DNA, the CDR3 is TGTGCCAGCAACCAACAGGGTTACGTCCAAGAGACCCAGTACTTC.

This chain joins TRBV4-1 and TRBJ2-1; 11 bases match TRBD1. Germline trimming cut 3 bases from V and 4 bases from J; bases unmatched to any gene: 5. The CDR3 is 16 residues long. CDR1 is MGHRA, CDR2 YSYEKL, per germline. CDR3 DNA sequence: TGCGCCAGCAGCCAGATGGGACAGGGGGGGTACAATGAGCAGTTCTTC. Its translation: CASSQMGQGGYNEQFF.

CDR3 bases: TGTGCCAGCAGTGGGGACCTAGCTACGGGCTACACCTTC. Translated: CASSGDLATGYTF. This chain joins TRBV25-1 and TRBJ1-2, with D maybe TRBD1 (5 bases). V dropped 4 bases and J dropped 8 bases, with 14 bases sitting between them. CDR3 size: 13 residues. Germline values: CDR1 MGHDK, CDR2 SYGVNS.

The chain combines TRBV11-3 with TRBJ2-7, with unresolved D. Trimming left V 4 bases short and J 5 bases short, with 9 bases between. CDR1 is SGHNT, CDR2 YENEEA, per germline. This CDR3 has 12 residues. The CDR3 DNA follows: TGTGCCAGCAGCTCTGGACGGGACGAGCAGTACTTC. The encoded protein is CASSSGRDEQYF.

This clonotype was detected a few times. The chain combines TRBV9 with TRBJ1-6, with 9 bases matching TRBD1. The CDR3 is 14 residues long. Germline V lookup: CDR1 SGDLS, CDR2 YYNGEE. Trimming cost V 3 bases and J 7 bases; bases outside gene matches: 2. Here the CDR3 reads CASSATGGNSPLHF. The CDR3 coding sequence is TGTGCCAGCAGCGCGACAGGGGGAAATTCACCCCTCCACTTT.

Many counts were recorded for this clonotype. The chain links TRBV15 to TRBJ2-1, with TRBD1 identical over 8 bases. In germline, CDR1 is LNHNV, CDR2 YYDKDF (reference sequence). CDR3 length: 13 amino acids. V gave up 5 bases and J gave up 8 bases; unmatched junction bases: 5. The CDR3 region has the DNA TGTGCCACCAGCCAGACAGGGGACCATGAGCAGTTCTTC. Protein sequence: CATSQTGDHEQFF.